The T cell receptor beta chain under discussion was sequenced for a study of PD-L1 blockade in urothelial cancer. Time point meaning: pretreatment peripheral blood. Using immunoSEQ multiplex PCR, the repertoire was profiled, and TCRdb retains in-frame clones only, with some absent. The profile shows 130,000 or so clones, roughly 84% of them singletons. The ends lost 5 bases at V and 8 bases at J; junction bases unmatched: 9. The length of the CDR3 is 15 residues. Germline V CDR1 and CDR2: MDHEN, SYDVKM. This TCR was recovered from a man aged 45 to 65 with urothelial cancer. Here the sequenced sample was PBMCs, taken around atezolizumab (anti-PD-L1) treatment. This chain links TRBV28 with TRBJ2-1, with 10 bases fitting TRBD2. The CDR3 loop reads CASSRKTSGPYEQFF. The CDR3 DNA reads TGTGCCAGCAGTAGGAAGACTAGCGGGCCTTATGAGCAGTTCTTC.